The 2 T cell receptor beta chains reported below all come from one sample, sequenced in a study of shared clonotypes between healthy human individuals. Data came from immunoSEQ multiplex PCR; TCRdb stores just in-frame clones and leaves some out. Of over a million clones in the sample, around 98% were seen once. Sequencing was done on a sample of naive CD4+ T cells sorted from blood. Noted subset: CD45RA+ positively selected. The source of these receptors is a man aged 30 to 39 in good health.

This chain links TRBV2 with TRBJ2-2; D is unclear. The V gene's germline CDR1 is SNHLY and CDR2 FYNNEI. Trimming cost V 6 bases and J 5 bases, with 13 bases left between them. CDR3 length: 14 amino acids. The CDR3 sequence is CASRYGQATGELFF. Written as DNA, the CDR3 is TGTGCCAGCAGATATGGGCAGGCAACCGGGGAGCTGTTTTTT.

The genes are TRBV25-1 and TRBJ2-1, with D uncertain. The CDR3 consists of 12 residues. Per the germline V gene, CDR1 is MGHDK and CDR2 is SYGVNS. V shed 5 bases and J shed 15 bases, with 17 bases lying between them. In DNA form, the CDR3 reads TGTGCCAGCAGTTCGGGCACAGTGCATCGGTTCTTC. Translated: CASSSGTVHRFF.